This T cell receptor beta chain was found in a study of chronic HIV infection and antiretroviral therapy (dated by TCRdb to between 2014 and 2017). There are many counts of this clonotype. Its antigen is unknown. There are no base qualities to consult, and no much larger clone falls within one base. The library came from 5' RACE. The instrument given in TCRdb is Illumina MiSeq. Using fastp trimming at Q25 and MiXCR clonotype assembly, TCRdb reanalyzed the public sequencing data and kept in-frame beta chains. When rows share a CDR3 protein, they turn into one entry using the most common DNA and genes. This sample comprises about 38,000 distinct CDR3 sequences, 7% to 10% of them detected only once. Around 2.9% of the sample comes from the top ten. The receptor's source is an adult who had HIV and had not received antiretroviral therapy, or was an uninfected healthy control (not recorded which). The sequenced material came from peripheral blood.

The CDR3 corresponds to CSAIDESYEQYF. The nucleotide sequence reads TGCAGTGCTATAGACGAGTCCTACGAGCAGTACTTC. Rearrangement joined TRBV20-1 to TRBJ2-7; the D segment cannot be called with confidence. Taken from the germline V gene (reference sequence), the CDR1 and CDR2 loops are DFQATT and SNEGSKA. The CDR3 sequence holds 12 residues, the cysteine and phenylalanine included. Kept here is only the CDR3 DNA, which spans 36 bases and is read in frame from base 1. V is reduced by 4 bases and J by 1 base, leaving a spacing of 8 bases between them.